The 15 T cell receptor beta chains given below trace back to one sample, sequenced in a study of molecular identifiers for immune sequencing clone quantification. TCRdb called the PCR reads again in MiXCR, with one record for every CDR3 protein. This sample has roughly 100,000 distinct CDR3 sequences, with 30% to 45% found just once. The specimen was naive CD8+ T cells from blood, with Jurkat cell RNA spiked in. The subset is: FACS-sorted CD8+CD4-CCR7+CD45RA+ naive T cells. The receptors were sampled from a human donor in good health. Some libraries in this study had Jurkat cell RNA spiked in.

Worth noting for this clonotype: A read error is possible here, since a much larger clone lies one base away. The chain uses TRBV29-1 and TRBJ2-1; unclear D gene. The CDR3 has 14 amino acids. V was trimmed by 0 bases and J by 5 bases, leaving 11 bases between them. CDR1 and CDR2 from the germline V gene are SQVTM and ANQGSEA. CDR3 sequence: CSVEDLRLNNEQFF. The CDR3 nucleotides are TGCAGCGTTGAAGATCTAAGGCTGAACAATGAGCAGTTCTTC.

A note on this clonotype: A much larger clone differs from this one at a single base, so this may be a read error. The CDR3 coding sequence is TGTGCCAGCAGCTCACGACAGCCCACCGGGGAGCTGTGTTTT. Translating gives CASSSRQPTGELCF. The V call is TRBV7-6, the J call TRBJ2-2, with D possibly called TRBD1 or TRBD2 (5 bases each). CDR3 size: 14 residues. Germline lookup yields CDR1 SGHVS and CDR2 FNYEAQ.

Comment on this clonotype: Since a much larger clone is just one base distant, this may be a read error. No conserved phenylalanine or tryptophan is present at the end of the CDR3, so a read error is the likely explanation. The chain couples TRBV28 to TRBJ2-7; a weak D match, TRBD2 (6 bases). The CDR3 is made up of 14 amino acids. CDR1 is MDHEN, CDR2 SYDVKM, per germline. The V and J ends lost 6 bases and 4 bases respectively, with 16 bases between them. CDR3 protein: CASSYPGAVYEQYY. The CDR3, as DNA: TGTGCCAGCAGCTACCCGGGAGCTGTATACGAGCAGTACTAC.

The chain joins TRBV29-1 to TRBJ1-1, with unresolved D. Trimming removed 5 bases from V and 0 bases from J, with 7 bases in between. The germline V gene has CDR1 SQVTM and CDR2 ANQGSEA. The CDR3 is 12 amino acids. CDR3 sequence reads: CSVRVLNTEAFF. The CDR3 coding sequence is TGCAGCGTTAGGGTCCTGAACACTGAAGCTTTCTTT.

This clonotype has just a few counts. The CDR3 coding sequence is TGCAGCGCTGGGGGGGGAAGTAACTATGGCTACACCTTC. Translating it yields CSAGGGSNYGYTF. This chain uses TRBV29-1 with TRBJ1-2, with a tentative D call TRBD1 (5 bases). The CDR3 covers 13 residues. V lost 7 bases and J 1 base, leaving 13 bases between the germline ends. The germline V gene encodes CDR1 SQVTM and CDR2 ANQGSEA.

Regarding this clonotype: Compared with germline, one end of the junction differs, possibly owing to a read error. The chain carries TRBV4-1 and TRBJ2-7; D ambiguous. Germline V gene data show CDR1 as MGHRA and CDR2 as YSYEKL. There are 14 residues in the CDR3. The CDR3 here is CACSQDEHTYEQYF. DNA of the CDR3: TGCGCCTGCAGCCAAGACGAGCATACCTACGAGCAGTACTTC.

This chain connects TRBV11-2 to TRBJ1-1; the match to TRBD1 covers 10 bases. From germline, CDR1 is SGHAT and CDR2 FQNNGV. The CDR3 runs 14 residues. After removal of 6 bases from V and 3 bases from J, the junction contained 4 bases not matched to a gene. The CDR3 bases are TGTGCCAGCAGGCCCGGGACAGGGGACACTGAAGCTTTCTTT. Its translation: CASRPGTGDTEAFF.

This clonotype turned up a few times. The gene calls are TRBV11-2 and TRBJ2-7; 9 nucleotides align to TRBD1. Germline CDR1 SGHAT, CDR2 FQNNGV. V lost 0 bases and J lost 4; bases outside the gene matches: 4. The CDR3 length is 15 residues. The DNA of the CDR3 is TGTGCCAGCAGCTTAGATCCGGGACAGGGTTACGAGCAGTACTTC. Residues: CASSLDPGQGYEQYF.

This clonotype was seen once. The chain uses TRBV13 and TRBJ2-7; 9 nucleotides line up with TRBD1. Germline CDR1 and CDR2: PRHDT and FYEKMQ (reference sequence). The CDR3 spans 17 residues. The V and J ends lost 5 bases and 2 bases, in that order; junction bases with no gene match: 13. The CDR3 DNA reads TGTGCCAGCAGCATAACCGGGACAGGGATTTTCGCCTACGAGCAGTACTTC. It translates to CASSITGTGIFAYEQYF.

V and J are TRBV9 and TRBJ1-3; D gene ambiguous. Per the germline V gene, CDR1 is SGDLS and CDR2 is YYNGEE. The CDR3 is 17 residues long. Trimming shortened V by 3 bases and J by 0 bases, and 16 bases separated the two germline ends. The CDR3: CASSADPQNPSGNTIYF. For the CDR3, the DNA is TGTGCCAGCAGCGCCGACCCACAGAACCCCTCTGGAAACACCATATATTTT. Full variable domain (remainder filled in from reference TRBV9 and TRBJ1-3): DSGVTQTPKHLITATGQRVTLRCSPRSGDLSVYWYQQSLDQGLQFLIQYYNGEERAKGNILERFSAQQFPDLHSELNLSSLELGDSALYFCASSADPQNPSGNTIYFGEGSWLTVV.

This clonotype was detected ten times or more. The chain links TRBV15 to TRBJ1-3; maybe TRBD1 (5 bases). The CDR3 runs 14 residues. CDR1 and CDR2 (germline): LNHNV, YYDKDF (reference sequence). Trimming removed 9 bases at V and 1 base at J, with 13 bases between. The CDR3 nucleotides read TGTGCCACGAACCCTGGGGGATCTGGAAACACCATATATTTT. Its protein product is CATNPGGSGNTIYF.

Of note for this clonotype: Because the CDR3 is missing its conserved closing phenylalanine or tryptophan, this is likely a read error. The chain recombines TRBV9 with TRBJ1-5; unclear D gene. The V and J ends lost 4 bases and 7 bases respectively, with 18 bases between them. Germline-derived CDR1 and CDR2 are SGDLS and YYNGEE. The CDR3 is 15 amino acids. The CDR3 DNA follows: TGTGCCAGCAGCTCGAGTACTGGTCTGGAGCAGCCCCAGCATATT. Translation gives CASSSSTGLEQPQHI.

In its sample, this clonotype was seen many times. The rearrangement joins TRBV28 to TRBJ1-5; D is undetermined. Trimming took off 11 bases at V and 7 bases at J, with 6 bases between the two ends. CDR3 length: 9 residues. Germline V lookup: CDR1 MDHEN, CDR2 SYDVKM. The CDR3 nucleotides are TGTGCCTCCTCGCAGCCCCAGCATTTT. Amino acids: CASSQPQHF.

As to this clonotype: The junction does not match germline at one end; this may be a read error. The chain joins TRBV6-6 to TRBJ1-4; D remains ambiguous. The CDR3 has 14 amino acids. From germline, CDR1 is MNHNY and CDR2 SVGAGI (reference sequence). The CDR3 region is CAGSYSSENEKLFF. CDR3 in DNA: TGTGCCGGCAGTTACTCTTCAGAGAATGAAAAACTGTTTTTT.

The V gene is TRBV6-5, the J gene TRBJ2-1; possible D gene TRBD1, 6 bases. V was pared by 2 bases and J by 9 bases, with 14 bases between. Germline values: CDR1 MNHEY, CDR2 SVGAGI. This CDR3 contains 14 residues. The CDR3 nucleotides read TGTGCCAGCAGTTACGGAGAGGGGGTGGGTGAGCAGTTCTTC. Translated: CASSYGEGVGEQFF.